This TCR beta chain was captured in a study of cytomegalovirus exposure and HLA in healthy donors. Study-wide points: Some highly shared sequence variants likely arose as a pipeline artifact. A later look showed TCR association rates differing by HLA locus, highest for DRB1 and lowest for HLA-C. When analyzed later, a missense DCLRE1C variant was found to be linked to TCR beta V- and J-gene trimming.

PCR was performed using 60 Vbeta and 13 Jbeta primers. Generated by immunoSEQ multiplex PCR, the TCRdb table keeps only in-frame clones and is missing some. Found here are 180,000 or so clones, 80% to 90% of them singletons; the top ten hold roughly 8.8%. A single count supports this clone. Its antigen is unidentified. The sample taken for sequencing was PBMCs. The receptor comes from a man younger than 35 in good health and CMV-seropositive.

The CDR3 reads CAWSPLGWGGHDNEQFF. For the CDR3, the DNA is TGTGCCTGGAGCCCCCTGGGGTGGGGGGGCCACGACAATGAGCAGTTCTTC. This chain connects TRBV30 to TRBJ2-1, with a possible D match to TRBD2 (7 bases). The CDR3 has 17 amino acids. V lost 3 bases and J 5 bases, leaving 23 bases between the germline ends. Looked up from germline, CDR1 is GTSNPN and CDR2 is SVGIG (reference sequence).